This TCR beta chain emerged from a study of T cells in Graves' hyperthyroidism and ophthalmopathy. TCR beta CDR3 regions were amplified from RNA transcripts. An initial round of RT-PCR targeting the TCR CDR3 relied on the HTBI primer set. MiXCR, applied by TCRdb to the multiplex PCR reads, yields one record per CDR3 protein. The table shows 300,000 to 400,000 distinct CDR3 sequences, with 21% occurring only once. The V and J ends lost 4 bases and 0 bases respectively, with 10 bases between them. In germline, CDR1 is SEHNR, CDR2 FQNEAQ (reference sequence). This CDR3 is built from 14 residues. Stability of Graves' hyperthyroidism was defined as absent ophthalmopathy progression within 18 months. This clonotype has just a few counts.

This sequence joins TRBV7-9 and TRBJ2-7; TRBD2 is a possible D gene (5 bases). The specimen sequenced was blood. This receptor was obtained from a woman aged 45-65 years with Graves' hyperthyroidism. CDR3 amino acids: CASSSGLNSYEQYF. The CDR3 coding sequence is TGTGCCAGCAGCTCCGGACTGAACTCCTACGAGCAGTACTTC.